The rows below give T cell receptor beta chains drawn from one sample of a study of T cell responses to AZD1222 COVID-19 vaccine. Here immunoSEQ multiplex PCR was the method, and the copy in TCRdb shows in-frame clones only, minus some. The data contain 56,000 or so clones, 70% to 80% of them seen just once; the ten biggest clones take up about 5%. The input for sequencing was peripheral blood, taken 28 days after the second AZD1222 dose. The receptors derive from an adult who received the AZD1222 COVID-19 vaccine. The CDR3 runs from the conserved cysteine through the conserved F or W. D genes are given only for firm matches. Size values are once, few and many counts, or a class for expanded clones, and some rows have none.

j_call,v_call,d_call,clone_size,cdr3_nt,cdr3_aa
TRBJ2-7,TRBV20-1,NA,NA,TGCAGTGCCCTAGTAGTTGGCGAGCAGTACTTC,CSALVVGEQYF
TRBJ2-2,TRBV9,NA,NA,TGTGCCAGCTCCAATGGTCCCACCGGGGAGCTGTTTTTT,CASSNGPTGELFF
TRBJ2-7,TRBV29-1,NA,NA,TGCAGCGTGGATCAGGGTTACGAGCAGTACTTC,CSVDQGYEQYF
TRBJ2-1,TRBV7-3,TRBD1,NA,TGTGCCAGCAGCACCGGACAGGGCAATGAGCAGTTCTTC,CASSTGQGNEQFF
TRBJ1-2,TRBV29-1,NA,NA,TGCAGCGCCATGAAGTGGGGAGTTGCTAACTATGGCTACACCTTC,CSAMKWGVANYGYTF
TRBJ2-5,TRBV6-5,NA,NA,TGTGCCAGCAGGGTTGGAGAGACCCAGTACTTC,CASRVGETQYF
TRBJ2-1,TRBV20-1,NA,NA,TGCAGTGCTAGACTCGACAATGAGCAGTTCTTC,CSARLDNEQFF
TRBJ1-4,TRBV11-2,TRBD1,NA,TGTGCCAGCAGCCCAGGGGGATTTGATGAAAAACTGTTTTTT,CASSPGGFDEKLFF
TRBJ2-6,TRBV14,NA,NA,TGTGCCAGCAGCCAAGATACCAGGGCTGGGGCCAACGTCCTGACTTTC,CASSQDTRAGANVLTF
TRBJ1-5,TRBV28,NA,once,TGTGCCACCCGTTGGGAGGGCAATCAGCCCCAGCATTTT,CATRWEGNQPQHF
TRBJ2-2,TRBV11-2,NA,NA,TGTGCCAGCAGACTCTCCCGAACCGGGGAGCTGTTTTTT,CASRLSRTGELFF
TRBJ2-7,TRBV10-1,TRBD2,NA,TGCGCCAGCAGTGATAGCGGGAATCTCTACGAGCAGTACTTC,CASSDSGNLYEQYF
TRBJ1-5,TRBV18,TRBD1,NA,TGTGCCAGCTCGGGGACAGGGGTCATCAATCAGCCCCAGCATTTT,CASSGTGVINQPQHF
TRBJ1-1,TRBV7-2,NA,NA,TGTGCCAGCAGCTTGTTTGGGGAGAACACTGAAGCTTTCTTT,CASSLFGENTEAFF
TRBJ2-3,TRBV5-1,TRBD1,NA,TGCGCCAGCAGGCCAATTCCAGGGGGCTTGGGCACAGATACGCAGTATTTT,CASRPIPGGLGTDTQYF
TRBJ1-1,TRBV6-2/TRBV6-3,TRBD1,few,TGTGCCAGCAGTTACTATGGGACAGGTGAAGCTTTCTTT,CASSYYGTGEAFF
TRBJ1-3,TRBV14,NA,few,TGTGCCAGCAGCCCGAACCCAGGGGCAGGGGCCTCTGGAAACACCATATATTTT,CASSPNPGAGASGNTIYF
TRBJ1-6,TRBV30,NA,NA,TGTGCCTGGACCGGGACCGCCTTAACACCCCTCCACTTT,CAWTGTALTPLHF
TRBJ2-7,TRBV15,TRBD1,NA,TGTGCCACCAGCAGAGAGCCGACAGGGGCGGGGGAGCAGTACTTC,CATSREPTGAGEQYF
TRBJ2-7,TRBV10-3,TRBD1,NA,TGTGCCATCAGGCCCGGGACAGGGGGGTACGAGCAGTACTTC,CAIRPGTGGYEQYF
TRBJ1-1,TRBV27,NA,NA,TGTGCCAGCAGTTTTTCAGGGCCAATTAACACTGAAGCTTTCTTT,CASSFSGPINTEAFF
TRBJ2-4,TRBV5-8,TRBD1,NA,TGTGCCAGCAGCCCGGGACAGGGGAGTCCCAAAAACATTCAGTACTTC,CASSPGQGSPKNIQYF
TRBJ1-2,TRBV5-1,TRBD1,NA,TGCGCCAGCAGCTTCGGGACAGAGACTTATGGCTACACCTTC,CASSFGTETYGYTF
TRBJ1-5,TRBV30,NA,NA,TGTGCCTGGAGTTCGACTTTAGGTCAGCCCCAGCATTTT,CAWSSTLGQPQHF
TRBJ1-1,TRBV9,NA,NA,TGTGCCAGCAGCGTAGCTACGGGGCGGGGGGGTACTGAAGCTTTCTTT,CASSVATGRGGTEAFF
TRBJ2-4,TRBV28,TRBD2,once,TGTGCCAGCAGGTTGACTAGCAGCTCTTTACTAGCCAAAAACATTCAGTACTTC,CASRLTSSSLLAKNIQYF
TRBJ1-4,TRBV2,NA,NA,TGTGCCAGCAGTGGGACGAGGAATGAAAAACTGTTTTTT,CASSGTRNEKLFF
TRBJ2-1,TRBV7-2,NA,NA,TGTGCCAGCAGCTTATGGGTCAGAAAAGGTGACAATGAGCAGTTCTTC,CASSLWVRKGDNEQFF
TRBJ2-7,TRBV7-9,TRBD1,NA,TGTGCCAGCAGTCCAGGGACAGGGGGCCCCGGGGAGCAGTACTTC,CASSPGTGGPGEQYF
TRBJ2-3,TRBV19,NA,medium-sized,TGTGCCAGTACCACAGGGGAGGGCACAGATACGCAGTATTTT,CASTTGEGTDTQYF
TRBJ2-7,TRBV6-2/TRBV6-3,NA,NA,TGTGCCAGCAGTTACTTTGGTCGGGGAAGGGAGCAGTACTTC,CASSYFGRGREQYF
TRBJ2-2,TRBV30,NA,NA,TGTGCCTGGAGTCTTTACGCGAACACCGGGGAGCTGTTTTTT,CAWSLYANTGELFF
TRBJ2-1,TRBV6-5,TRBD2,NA,TGTGCCAGCAGTTACCCCCTAGCGGGAGGATACAATGAGCAGTTCTTC,CASSYPLAGGYNEQFF
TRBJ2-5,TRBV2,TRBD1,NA,TGTGCCAGCACTGGGACAGCATCACGGGAGACCCAGTACTTC,CASTGTASRETQYF
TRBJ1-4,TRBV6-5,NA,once,TGTGCCAGCAGTCGACAGAAGGCAACTAATGAAAAACTGTTTTTT,CASSRQKATNEKLFF
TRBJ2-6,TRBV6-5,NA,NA,TGTGCCAGCAGTTTGAGCCCCTGGGGGGCCAACGTCCTGACTTTC,CASSLSPWGANVLTF
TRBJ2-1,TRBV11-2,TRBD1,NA,TGTGCCAGCAGCCCTCTCGGACAGGGAAACAATGAGCAGTTCTTC,CASSPLGQGNNEQFF
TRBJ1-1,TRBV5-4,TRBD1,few,TGTGCCAGCAGCGGGGACAGTACTGAAGCTTTCTTT,CASSGDSTEAFF